The 11 T cell receptor beta chains below were found in one sample sequenced in a study of blood T cell repertoires in COVID-19. Here immunoSEQ multiplex PCR was the method, and the copy in TCRdb shows in-frame clones only, minus some. The repertoire consists of roughly 200,000 clones, with over 80% occurring once and the leading ten covering about 1.3%. Sequencing used PBMCs or T cells enriched from blood (not recorded which). These receptors all stem from a man aged 25 to 45 who had recovered from COVID-19.

This chain connects TRBV7-9 to TRBJ1-5; 7 positions match TRBD1. The CDR3 contains 15 residues. Germline loops: CDR1 SEHNR, CDR2 FQNEAQ (reference sequence). V lost 0 bases, J lost 7 bases, and 6 bases stayed unmatched. The CDR3 sequence is CASSLATGPSQPQHF. CDR3 sequence (DNA): TGTGCCAGCAGCTTAGCGACAGGGCCCAGCCAGCCCCAGCATTTT.

The chain couples TRBV6-1 to TRBJ2-3; 15 bases map to TRBD2. Looked up from germline, CDR1 is MNHNS and CDR2 is SASEGT. The CDR3 is 17 amino acids. With V trimmed by 3 bases and J by 3 bases, 4 bases remained unmatched. CDR3 sequence (DNA): TGTGCCAGCAGTGAGGGACTAGCGGGGGGCCCGACAGATACGCAGTATTTT. Translation gives CASSEGLAGGPTDTQYF.

This clone was found once. The chain has TRBV5-1 and TRBJ1-1; 7 nucleotides line up with TRBD1. The CDR3 sequence is 17 residues long. J gave up 1 base and V 4 bases, and 13 bases lay outside the gene matches. Looked up from germline, CDR1 is SGHRS and CDR2 is YFSETQ. The CDR3 coding sequence is TGCGCCAGCAGCCCATCGGGTAGGGGGCGACAGAACACTGAAGCTTTCTTT. Its protein product is CASSPSGRGRQNTEAFF.

The rearrangement links TRBV5-1 to TRBJ2-3; D is possibly TRBD2 (6 bases). Germline loops: CDR1 SGHRS, CDR2 YFSETQ. V lost 4 bases to trimming and J lost 1 base, with 10 bases between them. The CDR3 has 14 residues. CDR3 protein: CASSIGLRTDTQYF. The CDR3, as DNA: TGCGCCAGCAGCATCGGACTACGCACAGATACGCAGTATTTT.

The chain employs TRBV5-1 and TRBJ2-5; 9 nucleotides line up with TRBD2. Losses at the gene ends were 3 bases for V and 2 bases for J; bases not matched to a gene: 5. The CDR3 has 15 amino acids. Looked up from germline, CDR1 is SGHRS and CDR2 is YFSETQ. The CDR3 coding sequence is TGCGCCAGCAGCTCTAGGCGGGGGGGACAAGAGACCCAGTACTTC. This gives the protein CASSSRRGGQETQYF.

The V and J genes are TRBV19 and TRBJ1-1; D remains ambiguous. The CDR3 spans 11 residues. Trimming left V 5 bases short and J 5 bases short, with 6 bases between. The germline V gene has CDR1 LNHDA and CDR2 SQIVND (reference sequence). CDR3 DNA: TGTGCCAGTAGTGATCGGACTGAAGCTTTCTTT. Translating gives CASSDRTEAFF.

The CDR3, as DNA: TGTGCCAGCAGTTTCTTGGGGGGCACTGAAGCTTTCTTT. Translation: CASSFLGGTEAFF. This sequence joins TRBV28 and TRBJ1-1, with a weak D call TRBD1 (5 bases). The CDR3 spans 13 residues. From germline, CDR1 is MDHEN and CDR2 SYDVKM. The V and J ends lost 3 bases and 4 bases respectively, with 9 bases between them. Complete variable domain (other parts from reference TRBV28 and TRBJ1-1): DVKVTQSSRYLVKRTGEKVFLECVQDMDHENMFWYRQDPGLGLRLIYFSYDVKMKEKGDIPEGYSVSREKKERFSLILESASTNQTSMYLCASSFLGGTEAFFGQGTRLTVV.

V gene TRBV7-9 combines with J gene TRBJ1-1; D may be TRBD1 (5 bases). The CDR3 is 15 amino acids. The V gene's germline CDR1 is SEHNR and CDR2 FQNEAQ (reference sequence). V was cut by 5 bases and J by 5 bases, with 18 bases left in between. In nucleotides, the CDR3 is TGTGCCAGCAGCCCCCCAGCAGGGTGGGGTACTGAAGCTTTCTTT. This translates into CASSPPAGWGTEAFF.

CDR3 DNA: TGTGCCAGCCGAAGGACAGGGTCGTGGTACGAGCAGTACTTC. Protein: CASRRTGSWYEQYF. The chain uses TRBV27 and TRBJ2-7, with 8 bases identical to TRBD1. J lost 4 bases, V lost 8 bases, and 10 bases had no gene match. The length of the CDR3 is 14 residues. Germline assignment: CDR1 MNHEY and CDR2 SMNVEV (reference sequence).

CDR3 sequence (DNA): TGCGCCAGCAGGCCTACGGACAGGACGTACAATGAGCAGTTCTTC. Translated: CASRPTDRTYNEQFF. This chain uses TRBV5-1 with TRBJ2-1, with TRBD1 identical over 7 bases. J lost 4 bases, V lost 5 bases, and 9 bases had no gene match. Germline V gene data show CDR1 as SGHRS and CDR2 as YFSETQ. This CDR3 has 15 amino acids.

The chain links TRBV11-2 to TRBJ1-5; D perhaps matches TRBD1 (6 bases). The CDR3 covers 14 residues. V shed 5 bases and J shed 8 bases, with 16 bases lying between them. CDR1 SGHAT and CDR2 FQNNGV come from the germline V gene. The CDR3 loop reads CASSLTGGGEPQHF. In nucleotides, the CDR3 is TGTGCCAGCAGCCTTACGGGGGGCGGAGAGCCCCAGCATTTT.